This TCR beta chain was obtained from a study of blood T cell repertoires in COVID-19 (dated by TCRdb to 2020 to 2021). A note on the overall study: The collaborator samples originated in the United States, Italy and Spain and spanned the acute and convalescent phases of COVID-19. The material from the prospective study consisted of cDNA or gDNA derived from T cells, B-cell-depleted T cells, or PBMCs. Deeply sampled blood TCRbeta repertoires from subjects exposed to, actively infected with, or recovered from COVID-19 were included in the dataset. A freely available public database, intended as a resource for researchers studying the immune response to SARS-CoV-2, is where the repertoires were released. The samples were drawn from two sources: the first 160 participants of the ongoing ImmuneRACE study, and approximately 1,300 subjects contributed by 6 global collaborators. Nearly every sample came with metadata listing a de-identified subject ID, COVID-19 status, age in years and sex. Where HLA class I and class II types were available, the types were taken from metadata supplied by the sample provider, not from assay-based typing.

TCRbeta CDR3 regions were amplified from genomic DNA by means of the immunoSEQ Assay, a bias-controlled multiplex PCR. The source study handled its data this way. Within the assay, amplification of reference gene primers was used to estimate how many nucleated cells each sample contained. Sequence reads were collapsed and filtered to measure the absolute abundance of every unique TCRbeta CDR3 rearrangement. For each sample, productive Simpson clonality was calculated as the square root of Simpson's diversity index across productive rearrangements. The clones in this table, taken by TCRdb from immuneACCESS, are in-frame only. Not every clone is retained; where verified, under half of the shortfall comes from an unresolved V gene, and the cause of the rest is unknown. The DNA gave D and trimming, while V, J and clone size come from that table. A total of 150,000 to 200,000 clones appear in this sample, approximately 79% of them only once. The ten largest clones represent about 25% of the sample.

The cysteine opens and the phenylalanine closes a CDR3 of 15 amino acids. The CDR3 DNA has 45 bases and is translated from base 1. CDR1 and CDR2 (SEHNR, FQNEAQ) derive from the germline V gene (reference sequence). V is cut back by 2 bases and J by 5 bases, with 5 bases in the junction unmatched. What the study reported, not specific to this receptor: How much clinical and demographic metadata was included differed by source and by participant, and the metadata was provided uncurated.

In regard to this clone: There is no known antigen for this receptor. Within one base of it there is no much larger clone, and no base qualities were kept.

Each collaborating institution followed its own protocols to collect whole blood in K2EDTA tubes. For TCRbeta analysis, collaborators shipped samples as frozen whole blood, isolated PBMCs, or DNA extracted from either of those sample types. Source material: peripheral blood. The sequence is built from TRBV7-9 and TRBJ2-7; TRBD2 agrees with 11 junctional bases. This TCR came from a woman in her seventies with acute or convalescent COVID-19. The DNA sequence is TGTGCCAGCAGCTTAAATAGCGGGAGGGCCGACGAGCAGTACTTC. It is translated as CASSLNSGRADEQYF.